The sequence of this T cell receptor beta chain was determined in a study of T cells of healthy individuals. Between the trimmed V and J ends, which lost 5 bases and 3 bases, there was a span of 13 bases. The CDR3 loop spans 14 amino acids. Looked up from germline, CDR1 is LGHNA and CDR2 is YNFKEQ. TCRdb ran MiXCR on the 5' RACE reads and lists one entry per CDR3 protein. The data show some 69,000 distinct CDR3 sequences, with 15% to 20% seen just once and approximately 4.7% held by the top ten. This clonotype was counted only a few times. The genes are TRBV4-2 and TRBJ1-2; possible D gene TRBD1, 5 bases. The sequence derives from a human donor in good health. CDR3 region: CASSEREGDYGYTF. In nucleotides, the CDR3 is TGTGCCAGCAGCGAAAGAGAAGGGGACTATGGCTACACCTTC.